Listed below are T cell receptor beta chains from one sample, sequenced in a study of cytomegalovirus exposure and HLA in healthy donors. Generated by immunoSEQ multiplex PCR, the TCRdb table keeps only in-frame clones and is missing some. This table holds 90,000 to 150,000 clones, approximately 88% found once. The source material was PBMCs. The receptors shown here come from a woman younger than 30 in good health and CMV-seropositive. The CDR3 runs from the conserved cysteine through the conserved F or W. The D gene is left open where the match is weak. Size is stated for part of the rows, as once, few or many counts, or as a class when the clone is expanded.

V gene	J gene	D gene	clone size	CDR3 DNA	CDR3 protein
TRBV5-1	TRBJ2-6	-	-	TGCGCCAGCAGCTTTTTTAGCGACTCTGGGGCCAACGTCCTGACTTTC	CASSFFSDSGANVLTF
TRBV29-1	TRBJ2-3	-	-	TGCAGCGCGGTGAGGGACATCGGTTCCGCAGATACGCAGTATTTT	CSAVRDIGSADTQYF
TRBV5-1	TRBJ2-5	-	-	TGCGCCAGCAGCCCCGCGTCGGAGACCCAGTACTTC	CASSPASETQYF
TRBV2	TRBJ2-7	TRBD2	-	TGTGCCAGCAGGGCGACTAGCGGAGGGTCCTACGAGCAGTACTTC	CASRATSGGSYEQYF
TRBV4-1	TRBJ2-3	-	-	TGCGCCAGCCGGATCGAAACCTCAGCGGGCACAGATACGCAGTATTTT	CASRIETSAGTDTQYF
TRBV7-2	TRBJ2-1	TRBD2	-	TGTGCCAGCAGCTGGGGTATTGGGACTAGCGGGCGGAATGAGCAGTTCTTC	CASSWGIGTSGRNEQFF
TRBV7-2	TRBJ2-3	TRBD2	-	TGTGCCAGCAGCTTAGGGGGAGGGCCCCAAGATACGCAGTATTTT	CASSLGGGPQDTQYF
TRBV15	TRBJ1-5	-	-	TGTGCCACCAGCAGAGATCTCTCCCAGCCCCAGCATTTT	CATSRDLSQPQHF
TRBV6-5	TRBJ2-1	TRBD2	-	TGTGCCAGCAGTTACTATGGCGGGAGCTCCTACAATGAGCAGTTCTTC	CASSYYGGSSYNEQFF
TRBV6-5	TRBJ2-5	TRBD2	-	TGTGCCAGCAGTTCCTCTAGCGGGGGGGCCTGGGAGACCCAGTACTTC	CASSSSSGGAWETQYF
TRBV9	TRBJ1-1	-	-	TGTGCCAGCAGCCGGGGGAACACTGAAGCTTTCTTT	CASSRGNTEAFF
TRBV2	TRBJ1-1	TRBD1	-	TGTGCCAGCAGGGGGGGACAGACGAACACTGAAGCTTTCTTT	CASRGGQTNTEAFF
TRBV6-1	TRBJ1-1	-	-	TGTGCCAGCAGGAGGGTCGTACACATGAACACTGAAGCTTTCTTT	CASRRVVHMNTEAFF
TRBV4-3	TRBJ1-5	-	few	TGCGCCAGCAGCCAAGATTTGCGGGGCGGGAATCAGCCCCAGCATTTT	CASSQDLRGGNQPQHF
TRBV15	TRBJ2-5	TRBD2	-	TGTGCCACCAGCAGAGATCGGACTAGCGGGAGAGGGGGAGAGACCCAGTACTTC	CATSRDRTSGRGGETQYF
TRBV15	TRBJ1-4	TRBD1	-	TGTGCCACCACCGAACGGGACAGCCGGCGATCTAATGAAAAACTGTTTTTT	CATTERDSRRSNEKLFF
TRBV6-1	TRBJ2-1	-	-	TGTGCCAGCAGGCCCCCGGGCTCCTACAATGAGCAGTTCTTC	CASRPPGSYNEQFF
TRBV9	TRBJ2-7	-	-	TGTGCCAGCAGCAAAACAGGGTCCTACGAGCAGTACTTC	CASSKTGSYEQYF
TRBV30	TRBJ1-6	-	-	TGTGCCCTACACGGGAAGGCCAATTCACCCCTCCACTTT	CALHGKANSPLHF
TRBV6-5	TRBJ2-7	-	-	TGTGCCAGCAGTCCCCGACACCGCTCCTACGAGCAGTACTTC	CASSPRHRSYEQYF
TRBV9	TRBJ1-1	-	-	TGTGCCAGCAGCGTAGTGCCCGAGGGTTACACTGAAGCTTTCTTT	CASSVVPEGYTEAFF
TRBV25-1	TRBJ1-4	-	-	TGTGCCAGCAGTGGGACTGGGCGGGAAAAACTGTTTTTT	CASSGTGREKLFF
TRBV30	TRBJ1-2	-	-	TGTGCCTGGAGTGCGGGGACACCATCCTACACCTTC	CAWSAGTPSYTF
TRBV19	TRBJ1-4	TRBD1	-	TGTGCCAGTAGTATCTCCCAGGACAGGGTAAAACTGTTTTTT	CASSISQDRVKLFF
TRBV11-3	TRBJ2-7	-	-	TGTGCCAGCAGCTGGCGACAGAGAGGCCTCTTCAAGCAGTACTTC	CASSWRQRGLFKQYF
TRBV30	TRBJ1-1	TRBD1	few	TGTGCCTGGAATCAGGCAGGGGGCACTGAAGCTTTCTTT	CAWNQAGGTEAFF
TRBV5-4	TRBJ2-2	TRBD1	few	TGTGCCAGCAGCCCGAGACAGGGGATGAACACCGGGGAGCTGTTTTTT	CASSPRQGMNTGELFF
TRBV4-1	TRBJ1-1	-	-	TGCGCCAGCAGCCAAGACCGGGACACTGAAGCTTTCTTT	CASSQDRDTEAFF
TRBV7-3	TRBJ2-7	-	-	TGTGCCAGCAGCCAGTTCCGGGGGAACGAGCAGTACTTC	CASSQFRGNEQYF
TRBV11-2	TRBJ2-7	-	-	TGTGCCAGCAGCTTAGAAAGCCTTTCCTACGAGCAGTACTTC	CASSLESLSYEQYF
TRBV11-2	TRBJ1-1	-	once	TGTGCCAGCAGTCGAGCAGGGGCAGCTTACACTGAAGCTTTCTTT	CASSRAGAAYTEAFF
TRBV7-9	TRBJ1-1	TRBD1	once	TGTGCCAGCAGCCGGGGACAGGGTGACACTGAAGCTTTCTTT	CASSRGQGDTEAFF
TRBV6-5	TRBJ1-1	-	-	TGTGCCAGCATGCACAGGGCTGACACTGAAGCTTTCTTT	CASMHRADTEAFF
TRBV7-9	TRBJ1-3	TRBD1	-	TGTGCCAGCAGCTCAGGGGGATCTGGAAACACCATATATTTT	CASSSGGSGNTIYF
TRBV2	TRBJ2-7	TRBD1	few	TGTGCCAGCAGTGGGGACAGGGTCTACGAGCAGTACTTC	CASSGDRVYEQYF
TRBV25-1	TRBJ1-4	TRBD1	-	TGTGCCAGCAGGTCCGGGACAGCCAATAATGAAAAACTGTTTTTT	CASRSGTANNEKLFF
TRBV6-5	TRBJ2-5	TRBD1	-	TGTGCCAGCAGGCGCGGACAGGGTGCAGAGACCCAGTACTTC	CASRRGQGAETQYF
TRBV9	TRBJ1-2	-	-	TGTGCCAGCCATGGGAGGGCTTCCCGGGGCTACACCTTC	CASHGRASRGYTF
TRBV5-1	TRBJ2-1	TRBD2	-	TGCGCCAGCAGCTTGATCAGGGGGATGACTAGCGGCTCAAACAATGAGCAGTTCTTC	CASSLIRGMTSGSNNEQFF
TRBV5-1	TRBJ2-5	TRBD2	-	TGCGCCAGCAGTCAAGGGACTAGCGGGAGTCTTGTAGAGACCCAGTACTTC	CASSQGTSGSLVETQYF
TRBV10-3	TRBJ1-5	TRBD1	-	TGTGCCATCAGTGAGGCCGGACAGGGGGCGACGAGCAATCAGCCCCAGCATTTT	CAISEAGQGATSNQPQHF
TRBV5-1	TRBJ1-4	-	-	TGCGCCAGCATGGGGCCAGGTGAAAAACTGTTTTTT	CASMGPGEKLFF
TRBV5-4	TRBJ2-3	TRBD2	-	TGTGCCAGCAGCTTAGGGACTAGCCGGGATACGCAGTATTTT	CASSLGTSRDTQYF
TRBV15	TRBJ1-5	-	-	TGTGCCACCAGCAGAGATCGGGGGGCGGGTCAGCCCCAGCATTTT	CATSRDRGAGQPQHF
TRBV9	TRBJ1-3	-	-	TGTGCCAGCAGCACCACAGGAATTGCTGGAAACACCATATATTTT	CASSTTGIAGNTIYF
TRBV7-9	TRBJ2-1	-	-	TGTGCCAGCAGCTTTAGGGAGTCTGCGTACAATGAGCAGTTCTTC	CASSFRESAYNEQFF
TRBV5-1	TRBJ2-6	-	-	TGCGCCAGCAGATTTACAGGGAACTCTGGGGCCAACGTCCTGACTTTC	CASRFTGNSGANVLTF
TRBV6-6	TRBJ1-3	-	-	TGTGCCAGCAGGCCCTCAGAGAGGGGAAACACCATATATTTT	CASRPSERGNTIYF
TRBV6-1	TRBJ2-3	-	-	TGTGCCAGCAGTGAAGCAGGGGTTAGAGATACGCAGTATTTT	CASSEAGVRDTQYF
TRBV6-6	TRBJ2-1	-	-	TGTGCCAGCAGTTCAAATGAGCAGTTCTTC	CASSSNEQFF